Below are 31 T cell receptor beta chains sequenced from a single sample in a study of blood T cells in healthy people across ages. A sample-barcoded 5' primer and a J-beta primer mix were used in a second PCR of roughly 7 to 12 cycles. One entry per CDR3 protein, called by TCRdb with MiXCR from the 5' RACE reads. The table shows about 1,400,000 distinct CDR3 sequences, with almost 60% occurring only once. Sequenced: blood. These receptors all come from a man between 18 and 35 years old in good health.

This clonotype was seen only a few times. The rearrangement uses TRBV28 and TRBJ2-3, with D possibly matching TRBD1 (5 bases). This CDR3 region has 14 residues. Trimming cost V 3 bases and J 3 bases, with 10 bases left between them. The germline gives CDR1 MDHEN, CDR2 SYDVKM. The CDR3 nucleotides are TGTGCCAGCAGTTTGGTACAGGATACAGATACGCAGTATTTT. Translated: CASSLVQDTDTQYF. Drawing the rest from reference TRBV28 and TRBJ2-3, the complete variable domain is DVKVTQSSRYLVKRTGEKVFLECVQDMDHENMFWYRQDPGLGLRLIYFSYDVKMKEKGDIPEGYSVSREKKERFSLILESASTNQTSMYLCASSLVQDTDTQYFGPGTRLTVL.

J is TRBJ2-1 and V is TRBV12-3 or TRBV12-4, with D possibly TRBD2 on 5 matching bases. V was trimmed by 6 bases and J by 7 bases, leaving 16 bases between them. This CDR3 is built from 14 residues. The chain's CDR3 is CASSWTGISNEQFF. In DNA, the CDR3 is TGTGCCAGCAGCTGGACGGGAATCAGTAATGAGCAGTTCTTC.

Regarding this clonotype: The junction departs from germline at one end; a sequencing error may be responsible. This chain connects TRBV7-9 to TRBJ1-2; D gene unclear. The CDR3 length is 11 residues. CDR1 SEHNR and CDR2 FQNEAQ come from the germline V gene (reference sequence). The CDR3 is CASSFSNGCTF. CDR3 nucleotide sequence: TGTGCCAGCAGCTTTAGTAATGGCTGCACCTTC. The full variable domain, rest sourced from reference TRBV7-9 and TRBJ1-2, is DTGVSQNPRHKITKRGQNVTFRCDPISEHNRLYWYRQTLGQGPEFLTYFQNEAQLEKSRLLSDRFSAERPKGSFSTLEIQRTEQGDSAMYLCASSFSNGCTFGSGTRLTVV.

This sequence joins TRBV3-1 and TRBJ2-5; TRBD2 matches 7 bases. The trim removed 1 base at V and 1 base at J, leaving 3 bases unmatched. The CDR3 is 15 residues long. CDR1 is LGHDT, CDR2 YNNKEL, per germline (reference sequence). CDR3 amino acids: CASSQGGGLQETQYF. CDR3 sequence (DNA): TGTGCCAGCAGCCAAGGCGGGGGACTCCAAGAGACCCAGTACTTC.

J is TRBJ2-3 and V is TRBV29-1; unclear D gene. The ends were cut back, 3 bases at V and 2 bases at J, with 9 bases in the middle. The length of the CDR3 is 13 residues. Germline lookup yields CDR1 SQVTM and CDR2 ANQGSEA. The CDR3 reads CSVESPFTDTQYF. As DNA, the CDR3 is TGCAGCGTTGAGTCTCCTTTCACAGATACGCAGTATTTT.

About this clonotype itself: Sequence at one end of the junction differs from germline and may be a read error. The CDR3 coding sequence is TGTGCCGGCAGCTTGACTAGCGGGAGTGAATGGGAGCAGTACTTC. Translating gives CAGSLTSGSEWEQYF. The chain carries TRBV7-2 and TRBJ2-7; TRBD2 matches 12 bases. The CDR3 loop spans 15 amino acids. CDR1 SGHTA and CDR2 FQGNSA come from the germline V gene.

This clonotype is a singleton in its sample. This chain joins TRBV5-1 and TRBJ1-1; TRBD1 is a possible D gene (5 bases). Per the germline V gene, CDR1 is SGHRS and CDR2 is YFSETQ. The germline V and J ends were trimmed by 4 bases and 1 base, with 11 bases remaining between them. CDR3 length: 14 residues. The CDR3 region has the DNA TGCGCCAGCAGCCGCCGTGGGACGAACACTGAAGCTTTCTTT. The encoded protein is CASSRRGTNTEAFF. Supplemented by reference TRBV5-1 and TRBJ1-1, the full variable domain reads KAGVTQTPRYLIKTRGQQVTLSCSPISGHRSVSWYQQTPGQGLQFLFEYFSETQRNKGNFPGRFSGRQFSNSRSEMNVSTLELGDSALYLCASSRRGTNTEAFFGQGTRLTVV.

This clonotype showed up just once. The CDR3 spells CASSLDFSSLVGETQYF. CDR3 sequence (DNA): TGTGCCAGCAGCTTAGATTTCTCCTCCTTGGTTGGAGAGACCCAGTACTTC. The chain recombines TRBV11-2 with TRBJ2-5; the D is unclear. The V gene's germline CDR1 is SGHAT and CDR2 FQNNGV. Trimming pared 0 bases from V and 4 bases from J, leaving 18 bases between. The CDR3 has 17 amino acids.

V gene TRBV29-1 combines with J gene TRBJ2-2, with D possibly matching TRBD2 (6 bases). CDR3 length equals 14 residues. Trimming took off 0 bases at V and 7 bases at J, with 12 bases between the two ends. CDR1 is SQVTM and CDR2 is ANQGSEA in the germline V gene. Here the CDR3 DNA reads TGCAGCGTTGAAGATCTGGGGGGAAACGGGGAGCTGTTTTTT. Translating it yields CSVEDLGGNGELFF.

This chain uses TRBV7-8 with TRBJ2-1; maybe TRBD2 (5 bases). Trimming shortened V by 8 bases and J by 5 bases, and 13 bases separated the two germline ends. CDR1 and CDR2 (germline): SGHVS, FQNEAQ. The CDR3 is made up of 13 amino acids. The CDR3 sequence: CASVPRENNEQFF. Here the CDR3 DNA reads TGTGCCAGCGTCCCTAGGGAGAACAATGAGCAGTTCTTC. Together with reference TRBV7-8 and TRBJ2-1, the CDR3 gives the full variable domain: GAGVSQSPRYKVAKRGQDVALRCDPISGHVSLFWYQQALGQGPEFLTYFQNEAQLDKSGLPSDRFFAERPEGSVSTLKIQRTQQEDSAVYLCASVPRENNEQFFGPGTRLTVL.

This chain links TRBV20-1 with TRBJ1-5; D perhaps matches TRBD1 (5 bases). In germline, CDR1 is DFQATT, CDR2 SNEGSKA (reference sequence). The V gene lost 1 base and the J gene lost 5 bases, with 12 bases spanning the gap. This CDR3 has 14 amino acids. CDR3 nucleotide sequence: TGCAGTGCTAGAGGGGACCCGGGGGATCAGCCCCAGCATTTT. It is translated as CSARGDPGDQPQHF.

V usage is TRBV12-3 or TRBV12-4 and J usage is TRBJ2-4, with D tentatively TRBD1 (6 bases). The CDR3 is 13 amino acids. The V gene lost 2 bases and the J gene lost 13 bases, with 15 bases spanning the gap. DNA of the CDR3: TGTGCCAGCAGTTTATCGGACAGCTCCGGGCAGTACTTC. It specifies CASSLSDSSGQYF.

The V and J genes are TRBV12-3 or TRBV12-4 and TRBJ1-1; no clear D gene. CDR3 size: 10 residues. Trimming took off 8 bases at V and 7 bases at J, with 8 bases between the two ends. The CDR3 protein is CASFSGEAFF. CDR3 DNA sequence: TGTGCCAGCTTTTCGGGTGAAGCTTTCTTT.

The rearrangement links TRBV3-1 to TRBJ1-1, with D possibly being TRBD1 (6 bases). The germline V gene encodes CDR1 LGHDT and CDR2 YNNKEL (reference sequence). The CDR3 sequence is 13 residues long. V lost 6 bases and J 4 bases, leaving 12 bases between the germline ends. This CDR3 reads CASRQGWGTEAFF. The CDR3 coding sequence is TGTGCCAGCAGACAGGGTTGGGGCACTGAAGCTTTCTTT.

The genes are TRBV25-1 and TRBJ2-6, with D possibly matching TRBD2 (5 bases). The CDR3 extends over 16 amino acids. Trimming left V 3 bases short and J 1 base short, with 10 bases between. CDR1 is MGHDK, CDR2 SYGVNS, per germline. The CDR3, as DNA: TGTGCCAGCAGTGATAGAACTAGTTCTGGGGCCAACGTCCTGACTTTC. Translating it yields CASSDRTSSGANVLTF.

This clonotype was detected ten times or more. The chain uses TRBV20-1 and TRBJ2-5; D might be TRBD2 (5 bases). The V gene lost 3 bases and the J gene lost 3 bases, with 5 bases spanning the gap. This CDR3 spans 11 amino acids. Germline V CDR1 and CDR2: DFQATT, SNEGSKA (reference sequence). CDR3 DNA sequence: TGCAGTGCTAGCGGGGAAGAGACCCAGTACTTC. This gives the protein CSASGEETQYF.

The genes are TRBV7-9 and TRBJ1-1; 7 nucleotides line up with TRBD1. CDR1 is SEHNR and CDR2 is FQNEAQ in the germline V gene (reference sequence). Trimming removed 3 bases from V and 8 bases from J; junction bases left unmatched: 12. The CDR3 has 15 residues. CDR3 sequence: CASSFKEGALEEAFF. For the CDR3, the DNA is TGTGCCAGCAGCTTTAAGGAGGGGGCGCTGGAAGAAGCTTTCTTT.

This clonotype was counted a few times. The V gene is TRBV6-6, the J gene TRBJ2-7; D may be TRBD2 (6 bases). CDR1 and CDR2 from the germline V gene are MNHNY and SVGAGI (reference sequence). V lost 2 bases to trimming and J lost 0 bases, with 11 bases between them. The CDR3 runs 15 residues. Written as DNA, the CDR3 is TGTGCCAGCAGTTACGCAAGGACTAACTCCTACGAGCAGTACTTC. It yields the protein CASSYARTNSYEQYF.

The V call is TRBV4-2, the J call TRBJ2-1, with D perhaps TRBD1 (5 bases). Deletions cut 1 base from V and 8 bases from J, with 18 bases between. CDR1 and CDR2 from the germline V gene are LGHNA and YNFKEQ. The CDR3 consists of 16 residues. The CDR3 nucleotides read TGTGCCAGCAGCCAAGCTGGAAGGGGCGCAACCCATGAGCAGTTCTTC. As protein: CASSQAGRGATHEQFF.

CDR3 sequence reads: CASNQGGHFHGYTF. CDR3 in DNA: TGTGCCAGCAACCAAGGGGGACACTTCCATGGCTACACCTTC. The chain employs TRBV6-6 and TRBJ1-2, with a tentative D call TRBD1 (6 bases). Trimming stripped 7 bases from V and 6 bases from J, with 18 bases between. CDR1 is MNHNY, CDR2 SVGAGI, per germline (reference sequence). CDR3 length equals 14 residues.

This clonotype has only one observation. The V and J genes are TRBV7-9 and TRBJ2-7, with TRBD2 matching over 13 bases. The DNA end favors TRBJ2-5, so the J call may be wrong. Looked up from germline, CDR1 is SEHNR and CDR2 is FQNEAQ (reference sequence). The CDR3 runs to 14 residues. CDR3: CASSWTSGSETQYF. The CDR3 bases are TGTGCCAGCAGCTGGACTAGCGGGAGTGAGACCCAGTACTTC.

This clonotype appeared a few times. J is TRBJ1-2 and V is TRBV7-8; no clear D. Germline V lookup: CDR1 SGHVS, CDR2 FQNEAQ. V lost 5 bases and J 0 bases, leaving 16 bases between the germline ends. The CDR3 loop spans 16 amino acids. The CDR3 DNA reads TGTGCCAGCAGCCGTTTAAACTTGGGAGCTAACTATGGCTACACCTTC. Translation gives CASSRLNLGANYGYTF.

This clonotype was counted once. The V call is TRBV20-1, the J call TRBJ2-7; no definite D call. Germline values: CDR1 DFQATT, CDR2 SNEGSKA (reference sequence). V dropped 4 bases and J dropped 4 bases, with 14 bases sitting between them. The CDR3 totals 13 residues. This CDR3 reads CSAIRDPSYEQYF. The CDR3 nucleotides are TGCAGTGCTATTCGCGATCCCTCGTACGAGCAGTACTTC.

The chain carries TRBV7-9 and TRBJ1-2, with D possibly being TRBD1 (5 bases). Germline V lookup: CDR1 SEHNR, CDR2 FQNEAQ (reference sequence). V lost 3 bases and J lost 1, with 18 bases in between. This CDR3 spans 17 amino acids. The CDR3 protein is CASSFGHRPFDNYGYTF. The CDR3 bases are TGTGCCAGCAGCTTCGGACATCGCCCGTTTGATAACTATGGCTACACCTTC.

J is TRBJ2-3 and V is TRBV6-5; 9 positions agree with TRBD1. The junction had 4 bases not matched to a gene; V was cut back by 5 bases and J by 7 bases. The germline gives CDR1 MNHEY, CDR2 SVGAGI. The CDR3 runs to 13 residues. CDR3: CASSMDRGHTQYF. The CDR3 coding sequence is TGTGCCAGCAGTATGGACAGGGGTCATACGCAGTATTTT.

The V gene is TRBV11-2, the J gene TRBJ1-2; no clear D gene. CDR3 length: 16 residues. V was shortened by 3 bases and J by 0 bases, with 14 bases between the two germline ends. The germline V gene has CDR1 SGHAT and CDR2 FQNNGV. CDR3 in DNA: TGTGCCAGCAGCTTTGAGGGAACCCTTACTAACTATGGCTACACCTTC. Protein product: CASSFEGTLTNYGYTF.

In nucleotides, the CDR3 is TGTGCCAGCAGTGCCGAACGACAGGCTGAAGCTTTCTTT. This gives the protein CASSAERQAEAFF. The chain combines TRBV6-1 with TRBJ1-1, with D possibly TRBD1 on 6 matching bases. Germline lookup yields CDR1 MNHNS and CDR2 SASEGT. Trimming stripped 4 bases from V and 6 bases from J, with 12 bases between. The CDR3 is 13 amino acids.

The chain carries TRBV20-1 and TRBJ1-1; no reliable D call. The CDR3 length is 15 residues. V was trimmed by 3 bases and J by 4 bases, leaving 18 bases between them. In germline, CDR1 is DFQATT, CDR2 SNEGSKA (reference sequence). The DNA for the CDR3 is TGCAGTGCTAGCAGAGCCGAATGGCCCTTCACTGAAGCTTTCTTT. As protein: CSASRAEWPFTEAFF.

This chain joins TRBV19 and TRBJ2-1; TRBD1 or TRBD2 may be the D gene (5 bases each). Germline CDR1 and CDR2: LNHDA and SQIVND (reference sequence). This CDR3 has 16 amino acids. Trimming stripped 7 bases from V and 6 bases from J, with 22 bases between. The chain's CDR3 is CASMGTKTLGGNEQFF. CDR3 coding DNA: TGTGCCAGTATGGGGACGAAGACATTGGGTGGCAATGAGCAGTTCTTC.

The CDR3 protein is CASSLAGGTTDTQYF. In DNA, the CDR3 is TGTGCCAGCAGTTTAGCGGGGGGGACCACAGATACGCAGTATTTT. The chain recombines TRBV27 with TRBJ2-3; 9 bases fit TRBD2. This CDR3 comprises 15 residues. Trimming removed 2 bases from V and 2 bases from J; junction bases left unmatched: 2. The germline gives CDR1 MNHEY, CDR2 SMNVEV (reference sequence).

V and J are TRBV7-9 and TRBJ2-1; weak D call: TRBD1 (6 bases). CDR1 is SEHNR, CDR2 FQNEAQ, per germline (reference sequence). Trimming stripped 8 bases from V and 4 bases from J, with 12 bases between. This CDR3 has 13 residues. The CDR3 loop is CASRQDGYNEQFF. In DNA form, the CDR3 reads TGTGCCAGCCGACAGGATGGATACAATGAGCAGTTCTTC. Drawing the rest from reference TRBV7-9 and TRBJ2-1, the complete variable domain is DTGVSQNPRHKITKRGQNVTFRCDPISEHNRLYWYRQTLGQGPEFLTYFQNEAQLEKSRLLSDRFSAERPKGSFSTLEIQRTEQGDSAMYLCASRQDGYNEQFFGPGTRLTVL.